This T cell receptor beta chain appears in the sequencing data of a study of T cells after yellow fever vaccination. MiXCR, run by TCRdb on the 5' RACE reads, gives a single entry per CDR3 protein. The data show a few hundred thousand distinct CDR3 sequences, approximately 3.8% seen once. Study findings and constraints: The study re-detected most primary-vaccination clones after the booster (approximately 96% CD4, roughly 85% CD8). The secondary response was weaker, and its peak arrived faster, on day 5 versus 15.

This clonotype was seen ten or more times. Its antigen remains unidentified. The sequences come from PBMCs, collected on the day of the yellow fever booster vaccination. The TCR sequence derives from a man aged 18 to 29 who received the YFV17D yellow fever vaccine.

The CDR3 DNA sequence: TGTGCCAGCAGCCCGCGGGGGACCTCCTACAATGAGCAGTTCTTC. Its protein is CASSPRGTSYNEQFF. The chain combines TRBV3-1 with TRBJ2-1; 7 bases agree with TRBD2. V trimming: 4 bases; J trimming: 0 bases; junction bases outside the gene matches: 3. CDR1 and CDR2 (germline): LGHDT, YNNKEL (reference sequence). There are 15 residues in the CDR3.